This entry lists 20 T cell receptor beta chains sequenced from one sample in a study of T cell responses to AZD1222 COVID-19 vaccine. Sequencing used immunoSEQ multiplex PCR; TCRdb keeps in-frame clones, though not all of them. The top ten clones hold approximately 5.5% of a sample with 75,000 to 100,000 clones, over 75% of them seen once. The sample was peripheral blood, taken on day 0 of AZD1222 vaccination. The receptor source for this set is an adult in good health.

In the case of this clone: The sample contains more than one DNA sequence encoding this CDR3. This rearrangement joins TRBV19 to TRBJ1-5; D is uncertain. Germline V gene lookup returns CDR1 LNHDA and CDR2 SQIVND (reference sequence). The CDR3 is 12 amino acids. Trimming cost V 6 bases and J 4 bases, with 7 bases left between them. The CDR3 DNA reads TGTGCCAGTAGCTACAGTAATCAGCCCCAGCATTTT. Translation: CASSYSNQPQHF.

V is TRBV4-2 and J is TRBJ2-1; TRBD2 agrees at 9 bases. J gave up 4 bases and V 0 bases, and 10 bases lay outside the gene matches. Per the germline V gene, CDR1 is LGHNA and CDR2 is YNFKEQ. This CDR3 contains 18 residues. CDR3 DNA sequence: TGTGCCAGCAGCCAAGATCGCGCCGCGGGAGGGCCATACAATGAGCAGTTCTTC. The encoded protein is CASSQDRAAGGPYNEQFF.

This clone was observed a handful of times. The gene calls are TRBV6-5 and TRBJ1-6; no clear D. This CDR3 region has 15 residues. CDR1 MNHEY and CDR2 SVGAGI come from the germline V gene. V shed 7 bases and J shed 6 bases, with 16 bases lying between them. The CDR3 DNA reads as TGTGCCAGCACCCCACAGCAGAAGGCTAATTCACCCCTCCACTTT. Translation gives CASTPQQKANSPLHF.

The chain combines TRBV5-1 with TRBJ1-1; D might be TRBD1 (6 bases). The CDR3 runs to 15 residues. Trimming stripped 3 bases from V and 1 base from J, with 13 bases between. The V gene's germline CDR1 is SGHRS and CDR2 YFSETQ. The CDR3 loop reads CASSSNTGQNTEAFF. The CDR3 bases are TGCGCCAGCAGCTCCAACACAGGGCAGAACACTGAAGCTTTCTTT.

The chain couples TRBV12-1 to TRBJ2-7; TRBD2 is the table's D call, not checked against the DNA. TRBV12-1 is deemed a pseudogene. This CDR3 has 15 residues. The chain's CDR3 is CASNLGVSGNYEQYF. In nucleotides, the CDR3 is TGTGCCAGCAACCTGGGGGTTAGCGGGAACTACGAGCAGTACTTC.

This CDR3 is CASSVSSTYNEQFF. CDR3 nucleotides: TGTGCCAGCAGTGTTAGTTCCACCTACAATGAGCAGTTCTTC. The chain has TRBV27 and TRBJ2-1, with no clear D. Germline CDR1 MNHEY, CDR2 SMNVEV (reference sequence). The CDR3 has 14 amino acids. Trimming removed 5 bases from V and 2 bases from J, with 10 bases in between.

This clone was picked up one time. This chain joins TRBV11-2 and TRBJ2-3; 11 bases fit TRBD2. The CDR3 is 18 amino acids. The V gene's germline CDR1 is SGHAT and CDR2 FQNNGV. Trimming took 5 bases from V and 0 from J; bases not matched to a gene: 10. CDR3 residues: CASSILAGAAGSTDTQYF. DNA of the CDR3: TGTGCCAGCAGCATACTAGCGGGAGCCGCGGGCAGCACAGATACGCAGTATTTT.

The chain carries TRBV29-1 and TRBJ1-2; D unclear. Germline V lookup: CDR1 SQVTM, CDR2 ANQGSEA. The CDR3 is 12 amino acids. V was trimmed by 3 bases and J by 4 bases, leaving 9 bases between them. CDR3 sequence (DNA): TGCAGCGTTGAGGGCGACGGCTATGGCTACACCTTC. As protein: CSVEGDGYGYTF. The complete variable domain, with remaining parts taken from reference TRBV29-1 and TRBJ1-2, reads SAVISQKPSRDICQRGTSLTIQCQVDSQVTMMFWYRQQPGQSLTLIATANQGSEATYESGFVIDKFPISRPNLTFSTLTVSNMSPEDSSIYLCSVEGDGYGYTFGSGTRLTVV.

This chain uses TRBV12-5 with TRBJ1-1, with 7 bases identical to TRBD1. Germline V gene lookup returns CDR1 LGHNT and CDR2 FRNRAP. The CDR3 runs 16 residues. V lost 3 bases, J lost 4 bases, and 11 bases stayed unmatched. CDR3 DNA sequence: TGTGCTAGTGGTTTCTCACCAGGGGGTAGGAGCACTGAAGCTTTCTTT. It yields the protein CASGFSPGGRSTEAFF.

This chain uses TRBV11-2 with TRBJ2-1; D possibly corresponds to TRBD2 (6 bases). Germline CDR1 and CDR2: SGHAT and FQNNGV. Trimming stripped 4 bases from V and 4 bases from J, with 17 bases between. The CDR3 sequence is 16 residues long. The CDR3 here is CASSSGRTGAYNEQFF. DNA of the CDR3: TGTGCCAGCAGCTCGGGACGGACGGGAGCTTACAATGAGCAGTTCTTC. Filled out from reference TRBV11-2 and TRBJ2-1, the complete variable domain reads EAGVAQSPRYKIIEKRQSVAFWCNPISGHATLYWYQQILGQGPKLLIQFQNNGVVDDSQLPKDRFSAERLKGVDSTLKIQPAKLEDSAVYLCASSSGRTGAYNEQFFGPGTRLTVL.

This clone occurred once. The chain combines TRBV27 with TRBJ2-7, with 8 bases fitting TRBD2. The CDR3 length is 14 residues. V trimming: 6 bases; J trimming: 0 bases; junction bases outside the gene matches: 4. Germline loops: CDR1 MNHEY, CDR2 SMNVEV (reference sequence). The CDR3 region is CASRQRGSSYEQYF. Written as DNA, the CDR3 is TGTGCCAGCAGACAGCGGGGGTCCTCCTACGAGCAGTACTTC.

The rearrangement joins TRBV5-1 to TRBJ2-2; unclear D gene. CDR3 size: 14 residues. Germline V gene sequence: CDR1 SGHRS, CDR2 YFSETQ. The V gene lost 0 bases and the J gene lost 5 bases, with 8 bases spanning the gap. As DNA, the CDR3 is TGCGCCAGCAGCTTGGTGCCCGAGACCGGGGAGCTGTTTTTT. The encoded protein is CASSLVPETGELFF.

CDR3 bases: TGTGCCAGCAGTTCCCCGGGACAGGGTCGAGGTGGTGAAGCTTTCTTT. This codes for CASSSPGQGRGGEAFF. This chain joins TRBV28 and TRBJ1-1; TRBD1 matches 9 bases. CDR3 length: 16 residues. Trimming removed 4 bases from V and 7 bases from J; junction bases left unmatched: 13. Germline lookup yields CDR1 MDHEN and CDR2 SYDVKM.

V is TRBV11-3 and J is TRBJ2-7, with 9 bases lining up with TRBD2. The CDR3 sequence is 15 residues long. V gave up 5 bases and J gave up 0 bases; unmatched junction bases: 5. Germline lookup yields CDR1 SGHNT and CDR2 YENEEA. The CDR3 DNA follows: TGTGCCAGCAGCCGGACTAGCGAGACCTCCTACGAGCAGTACTTC. It codes for CASSRTSETSYEQYF.

The chain combines TRBV5-1 with TRBJ2-5; D possibly corresponds to TRBD1 (6 bases). V gave up 6 bases and J gave up 5 bases, with 17 bases separating them. From germline, CDR1 is SGHRS and CDR2 YFSETQ. This CDR3 spans 14 amino acids. The CDR3 bases are TGCGCCAGCAACCCCTCAGGGGCAGGGGAGACCCAGTACTTC. It yields the protein CASNPSGAGETQYF.

This chain connects TRBV5-6 to TRBJ2-1; TRBD1 or TRBD2 may be the D gene (6 bases each). This CDR3 has 13 residues. V lost 3 bases and J lost 7, with 11 bases in between. Germline lookup yields CDR1 SGHDT and CDR2 YYEEEE. The CDR3 DNA sequence: TGTGCCAGCAGCTCCGAAGGGGGGAATGAGCAGTTCTTC. Residues: CASSSEGGNEQFF. Using reference TRBV5-6 and TRBJ2-1 for the parts outside the CDR3, the full variable domain is DAGVTQSPTHLIKTRGQQVTLRCSPKSGHDTVSWYQQALGQGPQFIFQYYEEEERQRGNFPDRFSGHQFPNYSSELNVNALLLGDSALYLCASSSEGGNEQFFGPGTRLTVL.

This clone came up a few times. The chain recombines TRBV19 with TRBJ2-1; 8 positions match TRBD2. CDR3 length equals 16 residues. V was pared by 0 bases and J by 3 bases, with 4 bases of the junction left unmatched. Per germline, CDR1 LNHDA and CDR2 SQIVND (reference sequence). CDR3 in amino acids: CASSIDRSGSYNEQFF. Written as DNA, the CDR3 is TGTGCCAGTAGTATAGATCGAAGCGGGAGCTACAATGAGCAGTTCTTC.

This clone was recorded once. The chain is built from TRBV7-2 and TRBJ1-6, with TRBD1 as a possible D gene (6 bases). Germline V CDR1 and CDR2: SGHTA, FQGNSA. Deletions cut 5 bases from V and 0 bases from J, with 8 bases between. The CDR3 extends over 15 amino acids. The CDR3 region has the DNA TGTGCCAGCAGCCGCAGGGGCTCCTATAATTCACCCCTCCACTTT. Protein product: CASSRRGSYNSPLHF. The full variable domain, with the rest looked up from reference TRBV7-2 and TRBJ1-6, is GAGVSQSPSNKVTEKGKDVELRCDPISGHTALYWYRQSLGQGLEFLIYFQGNSAPDKSGLPSDRFSAERTGGSVSTLTIQRTQQEDSAVYLCASSRRGSYNSPLHFGNGTRLTVT.

V usage is TRBV19 and J usage is TRBJ2-2; 7 bases match TRBD2. This CDR3 comprises 16 residues. The trim removed 6 bases at V and 6 bases at J, leaving 13 bases unmatched. Germline-derived CDR1 and CDR2 are LNHDA and SQIVND (reference sequence). The CDR3 region is CASRTSWEGFAGELFF. CDR3 DNA: TGTGCCAGTAGAACTAGCTGGGAGGGGTTCGCCGGGGAGCTGTTTTTT.

This chain joins TRBV5-1 and TRBJ2-7; 8 positions match TRBD1. The CDR3 is 16 residues long. The V gene's germline CDR1 is SGHRS and CDR2 YFSETQ. The V segment lost 3 bases and the J segment 4 bases; nucleotides outside the gene matches: 12. The CDR3, as DNA: TGCGCCAGCAGCTCAAGGACAGGGTTCGCGCAGTACGAGCAGTACTTC. Amino acids: CASSSRTGFAQYEQYF. The entire variable domain, with the rest obtained from reference TRBV5-1 and TRBJ2-7, is as follows: KAGVTQTPRYLIKTRGQQVTLSCSPISGHRSVSWYQQTPGQGLQFLFEYFSETQRNKGNFPGRFSGRQFSNSRSEMNVSTLELGDSALYLCASSSRTGFAQYEQYFGPGTRLTVT.